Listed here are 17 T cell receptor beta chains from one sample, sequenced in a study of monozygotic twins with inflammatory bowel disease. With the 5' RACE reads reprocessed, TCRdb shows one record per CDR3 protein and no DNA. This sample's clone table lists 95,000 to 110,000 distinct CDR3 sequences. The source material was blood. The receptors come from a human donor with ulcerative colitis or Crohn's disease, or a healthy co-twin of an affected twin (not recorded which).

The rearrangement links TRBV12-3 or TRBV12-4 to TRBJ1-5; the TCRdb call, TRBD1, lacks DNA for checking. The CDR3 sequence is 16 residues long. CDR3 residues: CASSSPKTGSNQPQHF.

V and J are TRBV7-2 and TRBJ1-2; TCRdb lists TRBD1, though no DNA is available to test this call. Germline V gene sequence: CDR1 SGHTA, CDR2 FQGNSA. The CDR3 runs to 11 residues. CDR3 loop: CASRTGRGYTF.

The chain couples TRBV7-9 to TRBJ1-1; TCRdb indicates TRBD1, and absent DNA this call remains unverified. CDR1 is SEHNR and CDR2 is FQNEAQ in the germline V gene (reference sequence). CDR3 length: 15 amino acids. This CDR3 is CASSLRDGVDTEAFF.

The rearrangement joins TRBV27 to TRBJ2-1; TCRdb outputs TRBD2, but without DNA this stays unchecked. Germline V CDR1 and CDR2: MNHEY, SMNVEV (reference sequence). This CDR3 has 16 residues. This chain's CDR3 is CASTASPGLVQNEQFF.

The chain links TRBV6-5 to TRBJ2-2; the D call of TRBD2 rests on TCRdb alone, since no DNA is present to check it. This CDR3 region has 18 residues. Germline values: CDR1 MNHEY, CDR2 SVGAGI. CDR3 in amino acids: CASSPKGLAGGNTGELFF.

The CDR3: CASSRRAGWLNEQFF. The chain links TRBV5-6 to TRBJ2-1; TCRdb calls TRBD1, which cannot be checked without DNA. The germline V gene has CDR1 SGHDT and CDR2 YYEEEE. The CDR3 loop spans 15 amino acids.

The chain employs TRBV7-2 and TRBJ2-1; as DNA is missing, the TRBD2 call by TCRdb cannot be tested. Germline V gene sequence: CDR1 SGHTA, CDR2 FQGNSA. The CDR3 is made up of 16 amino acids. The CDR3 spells CASSLRWTTSYNEQFF.

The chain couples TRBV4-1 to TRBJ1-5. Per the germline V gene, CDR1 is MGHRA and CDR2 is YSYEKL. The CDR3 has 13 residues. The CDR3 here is CASSREGDQPQHF.

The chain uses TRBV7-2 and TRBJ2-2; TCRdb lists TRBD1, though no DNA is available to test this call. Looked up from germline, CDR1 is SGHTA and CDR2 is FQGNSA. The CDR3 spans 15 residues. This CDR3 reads CASSPDRGLGGELFF.

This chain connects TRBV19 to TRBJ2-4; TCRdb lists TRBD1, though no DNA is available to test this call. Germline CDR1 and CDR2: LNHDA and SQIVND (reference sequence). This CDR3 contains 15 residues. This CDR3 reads CASAPGALAKNIQYF.

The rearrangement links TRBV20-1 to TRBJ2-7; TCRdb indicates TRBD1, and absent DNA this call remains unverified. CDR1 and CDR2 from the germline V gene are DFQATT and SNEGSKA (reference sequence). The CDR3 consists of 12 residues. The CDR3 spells CSVGQGVHEQYF.

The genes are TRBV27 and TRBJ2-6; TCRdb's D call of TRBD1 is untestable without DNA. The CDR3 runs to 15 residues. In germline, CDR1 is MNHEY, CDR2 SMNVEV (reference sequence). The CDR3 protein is CASSLGVAGANVLTF.

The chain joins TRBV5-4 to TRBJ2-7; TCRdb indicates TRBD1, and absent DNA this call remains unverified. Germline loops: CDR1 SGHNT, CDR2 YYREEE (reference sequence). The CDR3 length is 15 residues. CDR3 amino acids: CATTVRDRGSYEQYF.

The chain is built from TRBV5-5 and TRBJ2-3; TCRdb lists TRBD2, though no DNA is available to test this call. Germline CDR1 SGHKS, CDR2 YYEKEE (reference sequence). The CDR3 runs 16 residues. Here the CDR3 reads CASSTYSGGERDTQYF.

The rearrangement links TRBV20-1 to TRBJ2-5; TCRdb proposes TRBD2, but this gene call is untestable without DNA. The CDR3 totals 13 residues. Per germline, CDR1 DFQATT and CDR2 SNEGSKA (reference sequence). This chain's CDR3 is CSAPDGLLETQYF.

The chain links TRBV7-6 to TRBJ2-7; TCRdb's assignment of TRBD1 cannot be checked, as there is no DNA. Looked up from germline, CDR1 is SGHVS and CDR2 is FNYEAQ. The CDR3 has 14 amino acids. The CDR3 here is CASSLTGNPYEQYF. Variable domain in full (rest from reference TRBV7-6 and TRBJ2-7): GAGVSQSPRYKVTKRGQDVALRCDPISGHVSLYWYRQALGQGPEFLTYFNYEAQQDKSGLPNDRFSAERPEGSISTLTIQRTEQRDSAMYRCASSLTGNPYEQYFGPGTRLTVT.

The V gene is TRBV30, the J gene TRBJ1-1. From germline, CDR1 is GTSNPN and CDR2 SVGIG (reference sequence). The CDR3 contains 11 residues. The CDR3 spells CAWSVGSKAFF.